A single TCR beta chain is shown here with its context. Its target is not known. The data belong to a study of OX40 agonist ivuxolimab in advanced cancers. Findings and caveats of the study: Also present in some nonresponders was a low level of normalized T-cell clonal expansion. Which antigen the expanded peripheral T cells recognized is unknown.

Germline-derived CDR1 and CDR2 are MGHRA and YSYEKL. The CDR3 spans 14 residues. The V and J ends lost 3 bases and 6 bases respectively, with 14 bases between them. The assay was immunoSEQ multiplex PCR, and TCRdb's table has in-frame clones only and misses some. The sample carries over 55,000 clones, about 82% recorded once. This specimen consisted of CD4+ or CD8+ T cells sorted from blood, obtained in a trial of the OX40 agonist ivuxolimab. This clonotype was sampled from an adult with an advanced solid tumor such as melanoma, head and neck, liver or kidney cancer. V gene TRBV4-1 combines with J gene TRBJ1-2, with a tentative D call TRBD1 (6 bases). The CDR3 region is CASSHATGGDGYTF. CDR3 DNA sequence: TGCGCCAGCAGCCACGCGACAGGCGGAGATGGCTACACCTTC.